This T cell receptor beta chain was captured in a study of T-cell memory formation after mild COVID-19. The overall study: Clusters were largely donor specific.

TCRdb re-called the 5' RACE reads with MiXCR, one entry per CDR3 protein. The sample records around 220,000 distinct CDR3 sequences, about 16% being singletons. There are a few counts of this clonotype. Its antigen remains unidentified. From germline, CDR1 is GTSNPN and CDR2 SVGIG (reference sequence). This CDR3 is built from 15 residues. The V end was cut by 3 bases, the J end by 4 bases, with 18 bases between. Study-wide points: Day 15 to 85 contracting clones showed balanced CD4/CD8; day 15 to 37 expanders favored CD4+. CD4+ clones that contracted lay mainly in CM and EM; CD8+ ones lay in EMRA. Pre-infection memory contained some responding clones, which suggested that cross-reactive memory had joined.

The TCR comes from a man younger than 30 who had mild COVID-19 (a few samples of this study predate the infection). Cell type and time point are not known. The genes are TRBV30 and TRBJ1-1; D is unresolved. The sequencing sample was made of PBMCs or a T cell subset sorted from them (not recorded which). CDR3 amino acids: CAWSKDSGTITEAFF. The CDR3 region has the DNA TGTGCCTGGAGCAAAGATTCAGGCACGATCACTGAAGCTTTCTTT.